The present T cell receptor (beta chain) was sequenced within a study of T cell responses to AZD1222 COVID-19 vaccine. Study-wide results and caveats: The CD4 TCRs associated with vaccination extended across spike and predominated at 160-218 and 743-854. The peak T cell response came first, and repertoires were sampled only after it.

Trimming took off 0 bases at V and 12 bases at J, with 8 bases between the two ends. Germline V gives CDR1 SGHRS, CDR2 YFSETQ. The CDR3 extends over 11 amino acids. Profiled with immunoSEQ multiplex PCR; TCRdb holds only in-frame clones, not every one. The repertoire includes approximately 99,000 clones, roughly 87% of them detected once, and around 3.3% sits in the top ten. This clone was found once. Its antigen is still unknown. This sequence joins TRBV5-1 and TRBJ2-3; a weak D match, TRBD1 (5 bases). The sequenced sample was peripheral blood, obtained on day 0 of MenACWY control vaccination. This receptor was taken from an adult in good health. CDR3 amino acids: CASSLEGIQYF. CDR3 DNA: TGCGCCAGCAGCTTGGAGGGGATCCAGTATTTT.